A single sample is the source of the 10 T cell receptor beta chains below, sequenced in a study of T cell responses to AZD1222 COVID-19 vaccine. Libraries were prepared by immunoSEQ multiplex PCR; TCRdb keeps only in-frame clonotypes and omits some of them. The data show approximately 140,000 clones, over 90% seen once. Material: peripheral blood, obtained on day 0 of AZD1222 vaccination. The receptors stem from an adult in good health.

The CDR3 loop is CASSRRARQVDSNQPQHF. The CDR3 DNA follows: TGTGCCAGTAGCCGTCGCGCGAGACAAGTTGATAGCAATCAGCCCCAGCATTTT. The rearrangement links TRBV19 to TRBJ1-5; D remains unclear. The CDR3 spans 18 residues. Trimming cost V 6 bases and J 0 bases, with 21 bases left between them. Per the germline V gene, CDR1 is LNHDA and CDR2 is SQIVND (reference sequence).

For the CDR3, the DNA is TGTGCCAGTGGGGCTCTAGCGGGAGATACGCAGTATTTT. The encoded protein is CASGALAGDTQYF. The chain is built from TRBV19 and TRBJ2-3, with TRBD2 identical over 8 bases. With 8 bases clipped from V and 5 bases from J, the junction kept 6 bases outside the gene matches. This CDR3 contains 13 residues. Germline V CDR1 and CDR2: LNHDA, SQIVND (reference sequence). Full variable domain (missing parts from reference TRBV19 and TRBJ2-3): DGGITQSPKYLFRKEGQNVTLSCEQNLNHDAMYWYRQDPGQGLRLIYYSQIVNDFQKGDIAEGYSVSREKKESFPLTVTSAQKNPTAFYLCASGALAGDTQYFGPGTRLTVL.

On this clone itself: Additional DNA sequences in this sample encode the identical CDR3. The CDR3: CASSDRVNQPQHF. The CDR3 nucleotides read TGTGCCAGCAGCGACAGGGTCAATCAGCCCCAGCATTTT. The chain has TRBV6-5 and TRBJ1-5, with 7 bases lining up with TRBD1. The CDR3 sequence is 13 residues long. The trim removed 6 bases at V and 3 bases at J, leaving 2 bases unmatched. The germline CDR1 and CDR2 sequences are MNHEY and SVGAGI.

The rearrangement uses TRBV30 and TRBJ2-3; 9 bases line up with TRBD2. With 3 bases clipped from V and 0 bases from J, the junction kept 10 bases outside the gene matches. Germline lookup yields CDR1 GTSNPN and CDR2 SVGIG (reference sequence). This CDR3 comprises 17 residues. CDR3 amino acids: CAWSCGRAVNSTDTQYF. The DNA of the CDR3 is TGTGCCTGGAGCTGCGGGAGGGCGGTGAATAGCACAGATACGCAGTATTTT.

J is TRBJ1-1 and V is TRBV14; D gene uncertain. Deletions cut 2 bases from V and 0 bases from J, with 4 bases between. CDR1 and CDR2 from the germline V gene are SGHDN and FVKESK. CDR3 size: 13 residues. CDR3 loop: CASSQNLNTEAFF. The CDR3 nucleotides read TGTGCCAGCAGCCAAAACCTGAACACTGAAGCTTTCTTT.

This chain connects TRBV5-1 to TRBJ2-7; perhaps TRBD1 as D (6 bases). Trimming shortened V by 5 bases and J by 7 bases, and 25 bases separated the two germline ends. CDR1 and CDR2 from the germline V gene are SGHRS and YFSETQ. CDR3 size: 16 residues. The CDR3: CASRSLPGQGLTEQYF. In nucleotides, the CDR3 is TGCGCCAGCAGGTCTCTTCCGGGACAAGGACTTACGGAGCAGTACTTC.

The rearrangement uses TRBV18 and TRBJ2-3; 13 bases are shared with TRBD2. CDR3 size: 15 residues. Germline assignment: CDR1 KGHSH and CDR2 LQKENI. With V trimmed by 4 bases and J by 4 bases, 2 bases remained unmatched. CDR3 residues: CASSQGLAGSDTQYF. CDR3 nucleotides: TGTGCCAGCTCACAGGGACTAGCGGGATCAGATACGCAGTATTTT.

The J gene is TRBJ2-7, the V gene TRBV18; D is uncertain. The V end lost 6 bases, the J end lost 7 bases, and 13 bases lay between the germline ends. The CDR3 covers 12 residues. Germline-derived CDR1 and CDR2 are KGHSH and LQKENI. The CDR3 here is CASSDFVREQYF. CDR3 DNA sequence: TGTGCCAGCTCCGACTTCGTCCGTGAGCAGTACTTC. The full variable domain, in which reference TRBV18 and TRBJ2-7 provide the parts outside the CDR3, is NAGVMQNPRHLVRRRGQEARLRCSPMKGHSHVYWYRQLPEEGLKFMVYLQKENIIDESGMPKERFSAEFPKEGPSILRIQQVVRGDSAAYFCASSDFVREQYFGPGTRLTVT.

The chain is built from TRBV19 and TRBJ1-3; D is uncertain. This CDR3 is 15 amino acids long. Trimming pared 3 bases from V and 0 bases from J, leaving 9 bases between. CDR1 and CDR2 from the germline V gene are LNHDA and SQIVND (reference sequence). CDR3 DNA: TGTGCCAGTAGTATCTACGGCAGCTCTGGAAACACCATATATTTT. It is translated as CASSIYGSSGNTIYF.

V gene TRBV6-1 combines with J gene TRBJ1-1; 8 bases match TRBD1. The V and J ends lost 1 base and 0 bases, in that order; junction bases with no gene match: 7. Germline CDR1 and CDR2: MNHNS and SASEGT. The CDR3 has 17 residues. DNA of the CDR3: TGTGCCAGCAGTGAAGGACAGGGGCCTCCCTTGAACACTGAAGCTTTCTTT. Its protein product is CASSEGQGPPLNTEAFF.